This entry concerns a single TCR beta chain. The junction departs from germline at one end; a sequencing error may be responsible. Donors in Cohort 3 who had recovered were those with two negative PCRs, healthcare professional clearance, or resolution of their symptoms. The data derive from a study of blood T cell repertoires in COVID-19. Only in-frame clones appear in the TCRdb table, and some are missing; sequencing was by immunoSEQ multiplex PCR. This sample yields hundreds of thousands of clones, of which over 75% are seen a single time; around 9.5% belongs to the top ten. Germline V gene sequence: CDR1 MNHEY, CDR2 SMNVEV (reference sequence). The CDR3 length is 15 residues.

What was sequenced was PBMCs or T cells enriched from blood (not recorded which). The receptor comes from a woman aged 40 to 50 who had recovered from COVID-19. The chain joins TRBV27 to TRBJ1-1; D is undetermined. CDR3 nucleotide sequence: TGTGCCACCAGTCGTACCCGGTGGTCCGACACTGAAGCTTTCTTT. Its protein product is CATSRTRWSDTEAFF.